A selection of T cell receptor beta chains follows, all from one sample in a study of blood T cell repertoires in COVID-19. TCRdb's copy holds only in-frame clones and misses some; the assay was immunoSEQ multiplex PCR. Counted here are 200,000 to 300,000 clones, around 82% occurring once; the ten biggest clones make up around 9.1%. The specimen was peripheral blood. The receptors shown here come from a human donor in a cohort sampled during active COVID-19. Both conserved end residues are part of each CDR3. The D gene is left open where the match is weak. Size values are once, few and many counts, or a class for expanded clones, and some rows have none.

d_gene	j_gene	abundance	v_gene	CDR3nt	CDR3aa
.	TRBJ1-2	.	TRBV21-1	TGTGCCAGCAGCAATGGAACGGGACAGGGGGCCGGGCCCTATGGCTACACCTTC	CASSNGTGQGAGPYGYTF
.	TRBJ1-1	.	TRBV18	TGTGCCAGCTCACATATGAACACTGAAGCTTTCTTT	CASSHMNTEAFF
TRBD2	TRBJ2-3	.	TRBV6-2/TRBV6-3	TGTGCCAGCAGTCATCGACTAGCGGGGCTTCCTAGCACAGATACGCAGTATTTT	CASSHRLAGLPSTDTQYF
.	TRBJ2-7	.	TRBV10-2	TGCGCCAGCATGGGCCAGCACCATCCCTACGAGCAGTACTTC	CASMGQHHPYEQYF
.	TRBJ1-2	.	TRBV7-3	TGTGCCAGCAGCCCCGTGCCAGGAACCAACTATGGCTACACCTTC	CASSPVPGTNYGYTF
.	TRBJ2-7	.	TRBV5-4	TGTGCCAGCAGCCCCGCGGGACGGCCTTCCTACGAGCAGTACTTC	CASSPAGRPSYEQYF
TRBD1	TRBJ2-5	.	TRBV10-3	TGTGCCATCAGTGAGTCAACAGGGGCAGGGCAAGAGACCCAGTACTTC	CAISESTGAGQETQYF
.	TRBJ2-3	.	TRBV7-7	TGTGCTAGCAGCTTAGGGGCAGGAGGTACAGATACGCAGTATTTT	CASSLGAGGTDTQYF
TRBD2	TRBJ2-1	.	TRBV7-3	TGTGCCAGCAGCCCCACAGGGACTAGCGGGTCCTACAATGAGCAGTTCTTC	CASSPTGTSGSYNEQFF
.	TRBJ2-7	.	TRBV7-2	TGTGCCAGCAGCTTAAGGTTCAGGGACTACGAGCAGTACTTC	CASSLRFRDYEQYF
TRBD2	TRBJ2-5	.	TRBV5-1	TGCGCCAGCAGGGGGGGGACCGGCCAAGAGACCCAGTACTTC	CASRGGTGQETQYF
.	TRBJ1-1	.	TRBV14	TGTGCCAGCAGCCAGATACAGGGAAACACTGAAGCTTTCTTT	CASSQIQGNTEAFF
.	TRBJ1-2	.	TRBV5-1	TGCGCCAGCAGCTTGGATGTGGGAGGTAACTATGGCTACACCTTC	CASSLDVGGNYGYTF
TRBD1	TRBJ2-1	.	TRBV18	TGTGCCAGCTCACCTACCTTTACCGGGGACAGGGACAATGAGCAGTTCTTC	CASSPTFTGDRDNEQFF
TRBD2	TRBJ2-5	.	TRBV27	TGTGCCAGCAGTACCCTCGGACTAGCGGGGCAAGAGACCCAGTACTTC	CASSTLGLAGQETQYF
TRBD1	TRBJ2-7	many	TRBV19	TGTGCCAGTAGTACTTTTCACATCAGGGGGTCGACCTACGAGCAGTACTTC	CASSTFHIRGSTYEQYF
.	TRBJ1-4	.	TRBV9	TGTGCCAGCAGCGTAGGTATGCAGACAAATGAAAAACTGTTTTTT	CASSVGMQTNEKLFF
TRBD2	TRBJ2-7	.	TRBV11-2	TGTGCCAGCAGCTATATAGGGACTAGGGCCTACGAGCAGTACTTC	CASSYIGTRAYEQYF
TRBD2	TRBJ2-1	.	TRBV4-1	TGCGCCAGCAGCCAAGAATGGGCGGGGGGGCCCCAGATAACCCCCTACAATGAGCAGTTCTTC	CASSQEWAGGPQITPYNEQFF
.	TRBJ1-4	.	TRBV2	TGTGCCAGCAGTGACGCCAGGGATCATGAAAAACTGTTTTTT	CASSDARDHEKLFF
TRBD2	TRBJ2-2	.	TRBV3-1/TRBV3-2	TGTGCCAGCAGCCAAGCGGGGGGGCCGTGGACCGGGGAGCTGTTTTTT	CASSQAGGPWTGELFF
TRBD2	TRBJ2-1	.	TRBV6-5	TGTGCCAGCAGTTACGAGGGCCGGGGGGGGAATGAGCAGTTCTTC	CASSYEGRGGNEQFF
TRBD2	TRBJ2-3	.	TRBV28	TGTGCCAGCAGGGGAGGGGGCACAGATACGCAGTATTTT	CASRGGGTDTQYF
.	TRBJ1-1	once	TRBV4-1	TGCGCCAGCAGCCAAGAGCTTGGAGAGTCTGAAGCTTTCTTT	CASSQELGESEAFF
TRBD1	TRBJ1-2	.	TRBV11-2	TGTGCCAGCAGCTTAGTACAGGGGGGCGATGGCTACACCTTC	CASSLVQGGDGYTF
.	TRBJ1-6	few	TRBV2	TGTGCCACCGCACAGGGTATTCATAATTCACCCCTCCACTTT	CATAQGIHNSPLHF
.	TRBJ2-5	many	TRBV29-1	TGCAGCGTTACCGCCCTAGCGCAAGAGACCCAGTACTTC	CSVTALAQETQYF
TRBD2	TRBJ2-7	.	TRBV4-2	TGTGCCAGCAGCCAAGGAAGGACTAGCGGGAACTACGAGCAGTACTTC	CASSQGRTSGNYEQYF
.	TRBJ1-5	.	TRBV28	TGTGCCAGCAAGTTTTGGGTTGCGGGACAGCCCCAGCATTTT	CASKFWVAGQPQHF
TRBD1	TRBJ1-3	.	TRBV6-4	TGTGCCAGCAGGAAATTAGGGACAGCGAAAACCTCTGGAAACACCATATATTTT	CASRKLGTAKTSGNTIYF
.	TRBJ2-7	.	TRBV28	TGTGCCACCCACCCCCGTGGAAGGGAGACCTACGAGCAGTACTTC	CATHPRGRETYEQYF
.	TRBJ1-3	.	TRBV29-1	TGCAGCGTTGAAGATAGGAGGGGTGGAAACACCATATATTTT	CSVEDRRGGNTIYF
TRBD1	TRBJ1-6	.	TRBV5-8	TGTGCCAGCTCGGCTGGACAGGGGTATAATTCACCCCTCCACTTT	CASSAGQGYNSPLHF
.	TRBJ2-2	few	TRBV7-9	TGTGCCAGCAGCTTAGACGGGAGATGGGAGCTGTTTTTT	CASSLDGRWELFF
.	TRBJ1-6	.	TRBV5-1	TGCGCCAGCAGCTTTACTTCTCCGGGACTCCCGTTTTCCTCACCCCTCCACTTT	CASSFTSPGLPFSSPLHF
TRBD1	TRBJ2-2	.	TRBV3-1/TRBV3-2	TGTGCCAGCAGCCCCGGGACAGGGGGCTATATTTTGAGCACCGGGGAGCTGTTTTTT	CASSPGTGGYILSTGELFF
TRBD1	TRBJ1-5	.	TRBV6-1	TGTGCCAGCAGTGGACTCAGGGGGGTCGGCAATCAGCCCCAGCATTTT	CASSGLRGVGNQPQHF
TRBD1	TRBJ2-1	.	TRBV29-1	TGCAGCGGGCTAGACAGGGGCTCCTACAATGAGCAGTTCTTC	CSGLDRGSYNEQFF
TRBD2	TRBJ2-1	.	TRBV6-5	TGTGCCAGCAGTTACCAAACTAGCGGGGGGGTTAATGAGCAGTTCTTC	CASSYQTSGGVNEQFF
.	TRBJ1-1	.	TRBV24-1	TGTGCCACCAGTGATTTAGCTGGCCAAGGGGCAGACACTGAAGCTTTCTTT	CATSDLAGQGADTEAFF
.	TRBJ2-7	.	TRBV15	TGTGCCACCAGCGGGGGACACCTCCTCCGCGAGCAGTACTTC	CATSGGHLLREQYF
TRBD1	TRBJ1-3	.	TRBV5-8	TGTGCCAGCAGCTTGGTTGGGACAGTTGGAAACACCATATATTTT	CASSLVGTVGNTIYF
.	TRBJ1-1	.	TRBV3-1/TRBV3-2	TGTGCCAGCAGCCAAGAGCCGACAGGATCAGCTTTCTTT	CASSQEPTGSAFF
TRBD1	TRBJ2-7	.	TRBV5-1	TGCGCCAGCAGCTCGGGACAGGGTGGGAGAGCCTACGAGCAGTACTTC	CASSSGQGGRAYEQYF
.	TRBJ2-1	once	TRBV7-3	TGTGCCAGCAGCCTCACTGCGAACAATGAGCAGTTCTTC	CASSLTANNEQFF
TRBD1	TRBJ1-2	.	TRBV5-1	TGCGCCAGCAGCTTGAACCTCGGGACAGTGGAAGGCTACACCTTC	CASSLNLGTVEGYTF
.	TRBJ2-1	.	TRBV12-2	TGTGCAAGTCGCTTAAAACTAGCGGGATGCATGGGGAATGAGCAGTTCTTC	CASRLKLAGCMGNEQFF
.	TRBJ1-2	.	TRBV28	TGTGCCAGCAGTTTATTGGCAGGGAACTATGGCTACACCTTC	CASSLLAGNYGYTF
.	TRBJ1-5	.	TRBV6-5	TGTGCCACCAAAACAGATTCGAATCAGCCCCAGCATTTT	CATKTDSNQPQHF
TRBD2	TRBJ2-5	.	TRBV29-1	TGCAGCGTTGAAGAACTAGCGGAGACCCAGTACTTC	CSVEELAETQYF
TRBD1	TRBJ2-7	.	TRBV5-1	TGCGCCAGCAGCCTAACGGACAGGACCTACGAGCAGTACTTC	CASSLTDRTYEQYF
.	TRBJ1-1	.	TRBV5-4	TGTGCCAGCAGCTCCGGCGGGGGGGCAAGAACTGAAGCTTTCTTT	CASSSGGGARTEAFF
.	TRBJ2-7	.	TRBV5-1	TGCGCCAGCAGCTTGCCAGGGAACGAGCAGTACTTC	CASSLPGNEQYF
.	TRBJ2-2	once	TRBV2	TGTGCCGTGAGGGCCGCGTACACCGGGGAGCTGTTTTTT	CAVRAAYTGELFF
.	TRBJ2-1	.	TRBV5-3	TGTGCCAGAAGCCCATCGACCAGCGATATGAATGAGCAGTTCTTC	CARSPSTSDMNEQFF
.	TRBJ2-1	.	TRBV27	TGTGCCAGCAGGACAGTTAACAATGAGCAGTTCTTC	CASRTVNNEQFF